This passage covers 17 T cell receptor beta chains from one sample sequenced in a study of T-cell reconstitution after alpha-beta-depleted transplantation in children. TCRbeta library preparation incorporated unique molecular identifiers. One entry per CDR3 protein, called by TCRdb with MiXCR from the PCR reads. There are 700,000 to 950,000 distinct CDR3 sequences in the sample; 16% occur only once, and approximately 5% lies in the top ten. Sequenced here: PBMCs, mostly from graft donor cells, sampled 360 days after TCRalphabeta/CD19-depleted stem cell transplant. Every receptor here comes from a male patient younger than 18 who had a stem cell transplant for acute lymphoblastic leukemia, so the T cells may come from the graft donor.

The sample holds a few counts of this clonotype. The V call is TRBV12-3 or TRBV12-4, the J call TRBJ2-1; D uncertain. The CDR3 is made up of 18 amino acids. Trimming took off 2 bases at V and 0 bases at J, with 17 bases between the two ends. As DNA, the CDR3 is TGTGCCAGCAGTTTACCCACGAGGACCCCGAGCTCCTACAATGAGCAGTTCTTC. Protein product: CASSLPTRTPSSYNEQFF.

This clonotype has a handful of counts. The rearrangement joins TRBV12-3 or TRBV12-4 to TRBJ2-1; TRBD2 is a possible D gene (6 bases). Trimming cost V 6 bases and J 5 bases, with 23 bases left between them. The CDR3 extends over 17 amino acids. The CDR3 is CASSLTPPGTADNEQFF. The CDR3 region has the DNA TGTGCCAGCAGCCTGACCCCGCCGGGGACTGCAGACAATGAGCAGTTCTTC.

In its sample, this clonotype was seen many times. V usage is TRBV5-1 and J usage is TRBJ2-1; TRBD1 might be the D (6 bases). The germline V gene has CDR1 SGHRS and CDR2 YFSETQ. Trimming stripped 3 bases from V and 6 bases from J, with 19 bases between. This CDR3 contains 16 residues. The CDR3 spells CASSSSTGPKSNEQFF. CDR3 nucleotides: TGCGCCAGCAGCTCCTCGACAGGCCCCAAATCCAATGAGCAGTTCTTC.

This clonotype was picked up a small number of times. The chain employs TRBV4-2 and TRBJ2-5; 8 nucleotides agree with TRBD1. CDR3 length: 15 amino acids. Germline V CDR1 and CDR2: LGHNA, YNFKEQ. J was trimmed by 4 bases and V by 4 bases; bases with no gene match: 8. The CDR3 DNA is TGTGCCAGCAGCCGTGGTTTCAGGGGGCCAGAGACCCAGTACTTC. Amino acids: CASSRGFRGPETQYF.

This clonotype was observed a handful of times. In nucleotides, the CDR3 is TGCGCCAGCAGCTTCCTGACAGGTACCTACGAGCAGTACTTC. Protein: CASSFLTGTYEQYF. V usage is TRBV5-1 and J usage is TRBJ2-7, with D possibly being TRBD1 (6 bases). V lost 2 bases and J 2 bases, leaving 11 bases between the germline ends. Germline V gene sequence: CDR1 SGHRS, CDR2 YFSETQ. This CDR3 is built from 14 residues.

The chain links TRBV20-1 to TRBJ1-1, with D perhaps matching TRBD1 (6 bases). The CDR3 covers 15 residues. V shed 0 bases and J shed 1 base, with 12 bases lying between them. Germline lookup yields CDR1 DFQATT and CDR2 SNEGSKA (reference sequence). This chain's CDR3 is CSARDPQTGNTEAFF. The CDR3, as DNA: TGCAGTGCTAGAGATCCCCAGACAGGGAACACTGAAGCTTTCTTT.

This clonotype came up a few times. This sequence joins TRBV7-6 and TRBJ2-7, with 9 nucleotides matching TRBD1. The junction had 4 bases not matched to a gene; V was cut back by 0 bases and J by 1 base. This CDR3 contains 16 residues. Germline-derived CDR1 and CDR2 are SGHVS and FNYEAQ. CDR3 region: CASSLAPGTGSYEQYF. For the CDR3, the DNA is TGTGCCAGCAGCTTAGCCCCCGGGACAGGGTCCTACGAGCAGTACTTC. Complete variable domain (other parts from reference TRBV7-6 and TRBJ2-7): GAGVSQSPRYKVTKRGQDVALRCDPISGHVSLYWYRQALGQGPEFLTYFNYEAQQDKSGLPNDRFSAERPEGSISTLTIQRTEQRDSAMYRCASSLAPGTGSYEQYFGPGTRLTVT.

This clonotype was seen a few times. The chain combines TRBV2 with TRBJ2-3; TRBD2 might be the D (6 bases). Germline V CDR1 and CDR2: SNHLY, FYNNEI. V lost 9 bases to trimming and J lost 3 bases, with 10 bases between them. This CDR3 region has 12 residues. As DNA, the CDR3 is TGTGCCAGTGACAGCGGGACAGATACGCAGTATTTT. Translated: CASDSGTDTQYF.

The CDR3 is CASSLVQGGETQYF. CDR3 nucleotide sequence: TGTGCCAGCAGCTTAGTTCAGGGAGGAGAGACCCAGTACTTC. The chain couples TRBV7-9 to TRBJ2-5; TRBD2 is a possible D gene (6 bases). V gave up 1 base and J gave up 4 bases, with 10 bases separating them. Germline values: CDR1 SEHNR, CDR2 FQNEAQ (reference sequence). CDR3 length: 14 residues.

J is TRBJ1-1 and V is TRBV6-5; D uncertain. The CDR3 spans 14 residues. CDR1 MNHEY and CDR2 SVGAGI come from the germline V gene. V lost 2 bases to trimming and J lost 1 base, with 8 bases between them. The CDR3 coding sequence is TGTGCCAGCAGTTACAGGGTCCGGAACACTGAAGCTTTCTTT. Translation gives CASSYRVRNTEAFF.

This clonotype was observed at least ten times. The J gene is TRBJ2-1, the V gene TRBV19, with D unresolved. V gave up 7 bases and J gave up 2 bases, with 6 bases separating them. Germline lookup yields CDR1 LNHDA and CDR2 SQIVND (reference sequence). This CDR3 is built from 12 residues. The CDR3 sequence is CASMTAYNEQFF. CDR3 DNA sequence: TGTGCCAGTATGACGGCCTACAATGAGCAGTTCTTC.

The chain has TRBV29-1 and TRBJ2-5; D is perhaps TRBD2 (5 bases). The CDR3 runs to 11 residues. CDR1 and CDR2 from the germline V gene are SQVTM and ANQGSEA. CDR3 DNA: TGCTGTGGAGGCGAGATTGAGACCCAGTACTTC. It specifies CCGGEIETQYF. Filled out from reference TRBV29-1 and TRBJ2-5, the complete variable domain reads SAVISQKPSRDICQRGTSLTIQCQVDSQVTMMFWYRQQPGQSLTLIATANQGSEATYESGFVIDKFPISRPNLTFSTLTVSNMSPEDSSIYLCCGGEIETQYFGPGTRLLVL.

V is TRBV7-9 and J is TRBJ2-5; D gene unclear. Germline lookup yields CDR1 SEHNR and CDR2 FQNEAQ (reference sequence). Trimming pared 2 bases from V and 5 bases from J, leaving 6 bases between. The CDR3 totals 12 residues. For the CDR3, the DNA is TGTGCCAGCAGCTTATCTGCGGAGACCCAGTACTTC. Amino acid sequence: CASSLSAETQYF.

A few counts support this clonotype. The junction departs from the called germline gene at one end, perhaps through a read error. This chain joins TRBV7-3 and TRBJ1-3; no definite D call. CDR3 size: 14 residues. Germline lookup yields CDR1 SGHTA and CDR2 FQGTGA. The CDR3 sequence is CSSSLGSSGNTIYF. CDR3 DNA sequence: TGTTCCAGCAGCTTAGGAAGCTCTGGAAACACCATATATTTT.

The chain uses TRBV5-1 and TRBJ2-7; D is perhaps TRBD1 (6 bases). CDR3 length: 14 amino acids. In germline, CDR1 is SGHRS, CDR2 YFSETQ. Trimming shortened V by 1 base and J by 6 bases, and 14 bases separated the two germline ends. CDR3 sequence: CASSLLGQLVEQYF. For the CDR3, the DNA is TGCGCCAGCAGCTTGCTAGGACAGCTGGTCGAGCAGTACTTC.

The genes are TRBV7-6 and TRBJ2-7; D perhaps matches TRBD1 (5 bases). The CDR3 extends over 16 amino acids. V was clipped by 5 bases and J by 5 bases, with 22 bases between them. The germline gives CDR1 SGHVS, CDR2 FNYEAQ. For the CDR3, the DNA is TGTGCCAGCAGCCCCCGCACAGGAAGATCCTTCAACGAGCAGTACTTC. Translation: CASSPRTGRSFNEQYF.

In its sample, this clonotype was seen a few times. The CDR3 nucleotides are TGTGCCAGCCGGCGGAGGGGGACTGCAGTATACAATGAGCAGTTCTTC. It codes for CASRRRGTAVYNEQFF. The chain links TRBV6-1 to TRBJ2-1; D assignment may be TRBD1 or TRBD2 (6 bases each). CDR3 length: 16 amino acids. The germline V gene has CDR1 MNHNS and CDR2 SASEGT. Deletions cut 8 bases from V and 4 bases from J, with 21 bases between.